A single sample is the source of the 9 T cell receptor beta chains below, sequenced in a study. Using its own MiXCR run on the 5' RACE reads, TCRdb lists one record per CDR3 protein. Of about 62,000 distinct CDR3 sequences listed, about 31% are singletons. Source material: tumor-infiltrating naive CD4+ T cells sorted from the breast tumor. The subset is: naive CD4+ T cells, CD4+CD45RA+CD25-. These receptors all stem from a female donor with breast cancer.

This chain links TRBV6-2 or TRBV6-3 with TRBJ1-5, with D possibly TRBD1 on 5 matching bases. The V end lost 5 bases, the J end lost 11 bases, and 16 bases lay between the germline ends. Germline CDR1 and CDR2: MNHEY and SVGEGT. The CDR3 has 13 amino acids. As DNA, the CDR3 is TGTGCCAGCAGTCTACGACGGGGCGGGACCCAGCATTTT. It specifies CASSLRRGGTQHF.

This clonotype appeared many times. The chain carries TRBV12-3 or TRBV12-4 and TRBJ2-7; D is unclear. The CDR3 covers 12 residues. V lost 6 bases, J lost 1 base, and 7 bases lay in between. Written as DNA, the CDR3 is TGTGCCAGCAGCCGTCGTTCCTACGAGCAGTACTTC. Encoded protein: CASSRRSYEQYF.

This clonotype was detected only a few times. CDR3 amino acids: CASSESYGGSYEQYF. CDR3 DNA: TGTGCCAGCAGTGAAAGTTATGGGGGCTCCTACGAGCAGTACTTC. This rearrangement joins TRBV6-1 to TRBJ2-7; D tentatively reads TRBD1 or TRBD2 (5 bases each). Germline CDR1 and CDR2: MNHNS and SASEGT. V dropped 2 bases and J dropped 0 bases, with 11 bases sitting between them. CDR3 size: 15 residues.

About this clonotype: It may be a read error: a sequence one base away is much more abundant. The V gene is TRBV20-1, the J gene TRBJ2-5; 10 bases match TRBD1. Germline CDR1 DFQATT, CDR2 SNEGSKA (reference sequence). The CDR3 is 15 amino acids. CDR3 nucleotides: TGCAGTACTAGACCCGGGACAGGGGCGGGGGAGACCCAGTACTTC. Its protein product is CSTRPGTGAGETQYF.

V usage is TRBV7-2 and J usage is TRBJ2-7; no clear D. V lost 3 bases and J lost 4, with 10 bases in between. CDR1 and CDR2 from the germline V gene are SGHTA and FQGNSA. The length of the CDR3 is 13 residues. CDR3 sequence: CASSLGGVYEQYF. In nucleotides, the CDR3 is TGTGCCAGCAGCTTGGGCGGTGTTTACGAGCAGTACTTC.

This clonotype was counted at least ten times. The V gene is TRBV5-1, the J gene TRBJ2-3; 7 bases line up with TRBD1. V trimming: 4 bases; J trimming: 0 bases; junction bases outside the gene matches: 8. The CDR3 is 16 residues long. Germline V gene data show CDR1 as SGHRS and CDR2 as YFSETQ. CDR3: CASSRQGRTSTDTQYF. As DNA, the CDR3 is TGCGCCAGCAGCCGACAGGGCAGAACTAGCACAGATACGCAGTATTTT.

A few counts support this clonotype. The CDR3 DNA is TGCGCCAGCAGCCAAAATTTGGCCAGAACGGGGAGAAACATTCAGTACTTC. Amino acids: CASSQNLARTGRNIQYF. V and J are TRBV4-1 and TRBJ2-4; possibly TRBD2 for D (5 bases). V was cut by 2 bases and J by 6 bases, with 20 bases left in between. This CDR3 comprises 17 residues. Germline assignment: CDR1 MGHRA and CDR2 YSYEKL.

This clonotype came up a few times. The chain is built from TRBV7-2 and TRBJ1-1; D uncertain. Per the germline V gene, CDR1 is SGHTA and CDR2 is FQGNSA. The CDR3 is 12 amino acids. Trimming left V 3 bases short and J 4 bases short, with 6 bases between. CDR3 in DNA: TGTGCCAGCAGCTTCATGCCCACTGAAGCTTTCTTT. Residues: CASSFMPTEAFF. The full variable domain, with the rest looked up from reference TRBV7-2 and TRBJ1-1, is GAGVSQSPSNKVTEKGKDVELRCDPISGHTALYWYRQSLGQGLEFLIYFQGNSAPDKSGLPSDRFSAERTGGSVSTLTIQRTQQEDSAVYLCASSFMPTEAFFGQGTRLTVV.

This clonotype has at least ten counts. The CDR3 loop reads CASRKGGIEEQFF. The CDR3 bases are TGCGCCAGCCGAAAGGGGGGAATAGAAGAGCAGTTCTTC. J is TRBJ2-1 and V is TRBV5-1; D may be TRBD1 or TRBD2 (6 bases each). CDR3 size: 13 residues. Germline V gene lookup returns CDR1 SGHRS and CDR2 YFSETQ. The V end lost 7 bases, the J end lost 10 bases, and 18 bases lay between the germline ends.